Only a few counts were recorded for the clone carrying this T cell receptor beta chain. Its antigen remains unidentified. Using unique molecular identifiers, the investigators prepared the TCRbeta library. TCRdb analysed the PCR reads with MiXCR anew, one entry per CDR3 protein. The sample has about 610,000 distinct CDR3 sequences, 25% to 30% seen once. This sample is drawn from a study of T-cell reconstitution after alpha-beta-depleted transplantation in children. Overall study findings and caveats: Elevated TCRbeta diversity at day 60 was traced, in some patients, to surviving recipient T cells and thymic progenitors.

Sequenced here: PBMCs, sampled before TCRalphabeta/CD19-depleted stem cell transplant. This sequence was found in a boy under three years old with Wiskott-Aldrich syndrome, due to receive a stem cell transplant.

CDR3 protein: CASSQLAGGGSYNEQFF. The CDR3 DNA reads as TGCGCCAGCAGCCAACTAGCGGGAGGAGGCTCCTACAATGAGCAGTTCTTC. The chain is built from TRBV5-1 and TRBJ2-1, with TRBD2 identical over 12 bases. The CDR3 is 17 amino acids. The trim removed 4 bases at V and 0 bases at J, leaving 5 bases unmatched. From germline, CDR1 is SGHRS and CDR2 YFSETQ.